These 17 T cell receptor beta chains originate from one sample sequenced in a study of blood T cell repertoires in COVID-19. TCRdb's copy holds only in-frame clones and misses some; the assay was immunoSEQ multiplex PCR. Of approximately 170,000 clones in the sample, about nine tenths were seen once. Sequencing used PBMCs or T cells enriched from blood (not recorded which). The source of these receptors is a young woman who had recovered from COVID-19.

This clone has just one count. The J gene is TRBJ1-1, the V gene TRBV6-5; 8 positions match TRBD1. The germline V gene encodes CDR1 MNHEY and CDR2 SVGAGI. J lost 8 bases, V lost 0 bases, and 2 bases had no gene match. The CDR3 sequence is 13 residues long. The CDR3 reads CASSYSGQGEAFF. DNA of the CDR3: TGTGCCAGCAGTTACTCAGGACAGGGAGAAGCTTTCTTT.

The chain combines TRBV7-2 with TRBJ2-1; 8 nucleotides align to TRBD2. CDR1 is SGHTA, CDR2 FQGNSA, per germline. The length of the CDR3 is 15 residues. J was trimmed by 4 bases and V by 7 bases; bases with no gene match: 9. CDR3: CASTRWRGAYNEQFF. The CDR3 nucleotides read TGTGCCAGCACACGGTGGCGGGGGGCATACAATGAGCAGTTCTTC.

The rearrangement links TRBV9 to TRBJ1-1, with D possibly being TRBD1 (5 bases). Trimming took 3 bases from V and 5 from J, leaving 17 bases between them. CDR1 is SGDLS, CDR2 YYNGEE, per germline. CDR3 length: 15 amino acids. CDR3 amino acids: CASSADRLLGTEAFF. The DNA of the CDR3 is TGTGCCAGCAGCGCCGACAGACTCTTGGGGACTGAAGCTTTCTTT.

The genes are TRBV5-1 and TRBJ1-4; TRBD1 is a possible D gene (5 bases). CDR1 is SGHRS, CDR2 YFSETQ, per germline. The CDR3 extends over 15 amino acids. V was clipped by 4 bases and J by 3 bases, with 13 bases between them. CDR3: CASSLQDTPNEKLFF. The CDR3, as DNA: TGCGCCAGCAGCCTACAGGATACTCCTAATGAAAAACTGTTTTTT.

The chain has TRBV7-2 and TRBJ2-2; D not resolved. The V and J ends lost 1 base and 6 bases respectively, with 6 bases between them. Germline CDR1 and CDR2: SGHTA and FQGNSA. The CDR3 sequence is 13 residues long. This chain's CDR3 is CASSLERAGELFF. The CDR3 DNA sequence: TGTGCCAGCAGCTTAGAGCGCGCCGGGGAGCTGTTTTTT.

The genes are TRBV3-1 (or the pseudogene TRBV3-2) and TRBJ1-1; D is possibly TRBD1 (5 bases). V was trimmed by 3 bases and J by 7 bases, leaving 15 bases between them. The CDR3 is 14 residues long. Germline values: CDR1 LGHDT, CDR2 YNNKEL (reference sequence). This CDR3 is CASSQTAGIGEAFF. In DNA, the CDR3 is TGTGCCAGCAGCCAGACCGCAGGGATTGGTGAAGCTTTCTTT.

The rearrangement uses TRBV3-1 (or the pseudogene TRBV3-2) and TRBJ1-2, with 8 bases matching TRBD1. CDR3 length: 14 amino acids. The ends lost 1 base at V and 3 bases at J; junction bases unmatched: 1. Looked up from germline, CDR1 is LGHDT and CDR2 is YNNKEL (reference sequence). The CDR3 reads CASSQGTGHYGYTF. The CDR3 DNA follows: TGTGCCAGCAGCCAAGGGACAGGGCACTATGGCTACACCTTC.

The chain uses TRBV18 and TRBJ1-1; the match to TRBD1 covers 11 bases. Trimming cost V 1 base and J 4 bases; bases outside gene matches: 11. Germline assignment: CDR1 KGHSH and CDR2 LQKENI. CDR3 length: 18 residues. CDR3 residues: CASSPLGQGVKGSTEAFF. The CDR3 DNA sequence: TGTGCCAGCTCACCACTGGGACAGGGGGTGAAGGGGAGCACTGAAGCTTTCTTT. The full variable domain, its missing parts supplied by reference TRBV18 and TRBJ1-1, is NAGVMQNPRHLVRRRGQEARLRCSPMKGHSHVYWYRQLPEEGLKFMVYLQKENIIDESGMPKERFSAEFPKEGPSILRIQQVVRGDSAAYFCASSPLGQGVKGSTEAFFGQGTRLTVV.

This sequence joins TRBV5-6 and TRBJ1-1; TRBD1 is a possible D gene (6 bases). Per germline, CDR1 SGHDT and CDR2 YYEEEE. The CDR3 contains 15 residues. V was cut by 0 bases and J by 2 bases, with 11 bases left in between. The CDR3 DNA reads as TGTGCCAGCAGCTTGGCCACAGGGCTAAACACTGAAGCTTTCTTT. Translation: CASSLATGLNTEAFF. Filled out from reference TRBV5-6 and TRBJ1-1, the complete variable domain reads DAGVTQSPTHLIKTRGQQVTLRCSPKSGHDTVSWYQQALGQGPQFIFQYYEEEERQRGNFPDRFSGHQFPNYSSELNVNALLLGDSALYLCASSLATGLNTEAFFGQGTRLTVV.

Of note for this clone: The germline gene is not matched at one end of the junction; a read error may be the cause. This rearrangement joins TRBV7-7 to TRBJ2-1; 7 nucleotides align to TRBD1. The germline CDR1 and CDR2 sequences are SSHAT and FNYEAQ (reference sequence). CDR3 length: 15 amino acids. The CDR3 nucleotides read TGTGCTAGCAGCCCGCGGACAGGTAACTACAATGAGCAGTTCTTC. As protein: CASSPRTGNYNEQFF.

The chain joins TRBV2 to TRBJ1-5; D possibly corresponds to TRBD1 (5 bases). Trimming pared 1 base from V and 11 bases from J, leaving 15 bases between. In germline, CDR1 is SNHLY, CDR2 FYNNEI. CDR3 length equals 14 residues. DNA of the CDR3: TGTGCCAGCAGTGAAGTGGGGCCGTTGCAAGCCCAGCATTTT. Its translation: CASSEVGPLQAQHF. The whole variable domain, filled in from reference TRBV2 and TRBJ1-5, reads EPEVTQTPSHQVTQMGQEVILRCVPISNHLYFYWYRQILGQKVEFLVSFYNNEISEKSEIFDDQFSVERPDGSNFTLKIRSTKLEDSAMYFCASSEVGPLQAQHFGDGTRLSIL.

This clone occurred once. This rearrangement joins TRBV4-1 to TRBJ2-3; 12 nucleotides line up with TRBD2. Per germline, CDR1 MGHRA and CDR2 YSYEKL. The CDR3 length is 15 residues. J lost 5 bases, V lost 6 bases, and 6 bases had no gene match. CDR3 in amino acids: CASSIGLAGIDTQYF. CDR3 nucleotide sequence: TGCGCCAGCAGTATTGGACTAGCGGGAATAGATACGCAGTATTTT.

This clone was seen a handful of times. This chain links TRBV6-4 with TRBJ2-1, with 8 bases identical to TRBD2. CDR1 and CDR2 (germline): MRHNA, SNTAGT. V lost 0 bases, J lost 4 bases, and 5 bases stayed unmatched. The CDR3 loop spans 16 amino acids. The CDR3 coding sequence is TGTGCCAGCAGTGACTCTGGAACTAGCGGATACAATGAGCAGTTCTTC. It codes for CASSDSGTSGYNEQFF.

The CDR3 DNA sequence: TGTGCCATCAGTGAAACGGGACTCACAGATCAGCCCCAGCATTTT. This translates into CAISETGLTDQPQHF. This rearrangement joins TRBV10-3 to TRBJ1-5; a possible D gene is TRBD1 (5 bases). Deletions cut 3 bases from V and 5 bases from J, with 14 bases between. This CDR3 spans 15 amino acids. CDR1 and CDR2 (germline): ENHRY, SYGVKD.

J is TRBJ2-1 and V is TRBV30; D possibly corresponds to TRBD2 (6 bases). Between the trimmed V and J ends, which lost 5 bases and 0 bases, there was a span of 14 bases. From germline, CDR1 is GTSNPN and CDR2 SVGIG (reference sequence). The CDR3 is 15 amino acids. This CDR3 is CAWRPGGSSYNEQFF. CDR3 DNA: TGTGCCTGGCGCCCCGGGGGTAGCTCCTACAATGAGCAGTTCTTC.

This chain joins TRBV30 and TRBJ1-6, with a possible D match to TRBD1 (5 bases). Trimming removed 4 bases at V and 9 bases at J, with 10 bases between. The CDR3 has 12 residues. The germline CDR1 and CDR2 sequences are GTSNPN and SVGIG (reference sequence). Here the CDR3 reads CAWTRERSPLHF. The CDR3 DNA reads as TGTGCCTGGACCAGGGAACGTTCACCCCTCCACTTT. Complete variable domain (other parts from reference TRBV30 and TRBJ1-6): SQTIHQWPATLVQPVGSPLSLECTVEGTSNPNLYWYRQAAGRGLQLLFYSVGIGQISSEVPQNLSASRPQDRQFILSSKKLLLSDSGFYLCAWTRERSPLHFGNGTRLTVT.

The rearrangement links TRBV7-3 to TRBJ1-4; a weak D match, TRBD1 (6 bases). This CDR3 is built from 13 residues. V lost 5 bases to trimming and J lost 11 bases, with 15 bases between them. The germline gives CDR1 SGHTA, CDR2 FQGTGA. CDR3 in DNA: TGTGCCAGCAGCGTACAGGGAGGGGAGAAACTGTTTTTT. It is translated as CASSVQGGEKLFF.